The next 12 T cell receptor beta chains were all read from a single sample in a study of T cell responses to AZD1222 COVID-19 vaccine. Measured with immunoSEQ multiplex PCR; TCRdb has only the in-frame clones, and not every one. The profile covers approximately 88,000 clones, with about 78% appearing a single time and roughly 21% taken by the ten largest. This material consisted of peripheral blood, taken on day 0 of AZD1222 vaccination. The receptors here all came from an adult in good health.

This chain links TRBV28 with TRBJ2-1; 8 bases are shared with TRBD2. This CDR3 is built from 13 residues. The junction had 10 bases not matched to a gene; V was cut back by 4 bases and J by 14 bases. The germline V gene encodes CDR1 MDHEN and CDR2 SYDVKM. CDR3 in amino acids: CASSSSGTRREFF. In nucleotides, the CDR3 is TGTGCCAGCAGTTCGTCCGGGACTAGGAGGGAGTTCTTC.

J is TRBJ2-3 and V is TRBV9, with TRBD2 matching 9 bases. The V and J ends lost 1 base and 6 bases, in that order; junction bases with no gene match: 9. The germline gives CDR1 SGDLS, CDR2 YYNGEE. The CDR3 spans 16 residues. The CDR3: CASSVTTSGNRDTQYF. CDR3 nucleotide sequence: TGTGCCAGCAGCGTAACGACTAGCGGCAACCGTGATACGCAGTATTTT.

V is TRBV10-3 and J is TRBJ1-2; D ambiguous. In germline, CDR1 is ENHRY, CDR2 SYGVKD. This CDR3 has 13 amino acids. V was shortened by 0 bases and J by 7 bases, with 9 bases between the two germline ends. CDR3 in DNA: TGTGCCATCAGTGAGTCGACCGGGAGTGGCTACACCTTC. The encoded protein is CAISESTGSGYTF.

The V call is TRBV29-1, the J call TRBJ2-3; 9 positions match TRBD2. Germline assignment: CDR1 SQVTM and CDR2 ANQGSEA. V was clipped by 7 bases and J by 6 bases; unmatched bases: 11. This CDR3 is built from 14 residues. The CDR3, as DNA: TGCAGCGCAGAGGGCGGGAGGGGAATGGATACGCAGTATTTT. Protein product: CSAEGGRGMDTQYF.

The rearrangement links TRBV20-1 to TRBJ2-3; TRBD2 matches at 8 bases. V dropped 3 bases and J dropped 2; count of bases not matched to a gene: 7. The CDR3 has 15 residues. The germline CDR1 and CDR2 sequences are DFQATT and SNEGSKA (reference sequence). The CDR3 sequence is CSASRAGVITDTQYF. CDR3 sequence (DNA): TGCAGTGCTAGTCGAGCGGGAGTTATCACAGATACGCAGTATTTT.

This clone has just a few counts. The chain links TRBV24-1 to TRBJ2-1; no clear D. V was trimmed by 4 bases and J by 8 bases, leaving 14 bases between them. CDR3 length: 14 residues. CDR1 and CDR2 from the germline V gene are KGHDR and SFDVKD. The DNA for the CDR3 is TGTGCCACCAGTGACCATAACGCCCCATATGAGCAGTTCTTC. Translation gives CATSDHNAPYEQFF.

This chain connects TRBV21-1 to TRBJ2-1; the DNA was not used to check the table's D call, TRBD2. TRBV21-1 is a pseudogene. CDR3 size: 16 residues. This CDR3 is CASSKGRDKDYNEQFF. The CDR3, as DNA: TGTGCCAGCAGCAAAGGTCGGGATAAGGACTACAATGAGCAGTTCTTC.

This chain links TRBV28 with TRBJ2-2; 7 positions match TRBD1. CDR3 length: 15 residues. Germline lookup yields CDR1 MDHEN and CDR2 SYDVKM. The J segment lost 4 bases and the V segment lost 3 bases, leaving 5 bases of the junction unmatched. This CDR3 reads CASSFPTGSTGELFF. CDR3 DNA sequence: TGTGCCAGCAGTTTCCCGACAGGGAGCACCGGGGAGCTGTTTTTT.

V usage is TRBV11-2 and J usage is TRBJ2-6; D uncertain. Trimming took off 9 bases at V and 0 bases at J, with 24 bases between the two ends. This CDR3 is built from 19 residues. Germline V gene lookup returns CDR1 SGHAT and CDR2 FQNNGV. CDR3 loop: CASTYLPLQSVSGANVLTF. As DNA, the CDR3 is TGTGCCAGTACATACCTCCCCTTACAGTCAGTCTCTGGGGCCAACGTCCTGACTTTC.

V is TRBV5-1 and J is TRBJ2-7; TRBD2 agrees at 8 bases. This CDR3 is built from 16 residues. J gave up 1 base and V 5 bases, and 11 bases lay outside the gene matches. Germline V lookup: CDR1 SGHRS, CDR2 YFSETQ. The CDR3 loop reads CASSPTSTSGSYEQYF. The CDR3 DNA reads as TGCGCCAGCAGTCCTACCTCCACTAGCGGTTCCTACGAGCAGTACTTC.

This clone was seen more than once but under ten times. V and J are TRBV30 and TRBJ1-2; no clear D. The CDR3 runs 11 residues. Germline values: CDR1 GTSNPN, CDR2 SVGIG (reference sequence). Trimming removed 0 bases at V and 6 bases at J, with 5 bases between. The CDR3 region has the DNA TGTGCCTGGAGTGTCTCGAATGGCTACACCTTC. Protein product: CAWSVSNGYTF.

This sequence joins TRBV10-2 and TRBJ1-5; no clear D. The germline V gene has CDR1 WSHSY and CDR2 SAAADI. V was clipped by 10 bases and J by 0 bases, with 13 bases between them. The CDR3 totals 14 residues. The DNA of the CDR3 is TGCGCCACCGCAGGTACGATTAGCAATCAGCCCCAGCATTTT. Protein sequence: CATAGTISNQPQHF.